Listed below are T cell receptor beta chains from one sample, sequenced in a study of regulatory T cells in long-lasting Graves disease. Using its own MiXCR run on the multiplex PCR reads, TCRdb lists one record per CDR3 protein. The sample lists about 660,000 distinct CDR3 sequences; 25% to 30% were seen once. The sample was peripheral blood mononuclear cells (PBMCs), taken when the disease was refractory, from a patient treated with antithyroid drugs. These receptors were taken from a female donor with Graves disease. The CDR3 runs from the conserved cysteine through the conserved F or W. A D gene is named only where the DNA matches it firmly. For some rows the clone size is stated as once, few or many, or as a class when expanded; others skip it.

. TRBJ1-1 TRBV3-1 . CASSRQSGTEAFF TGTGCCAGCAGCAGACAGTCCGGGACTGAAGCTTTCTTT
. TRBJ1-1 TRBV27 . CASSRMGTEAFF TGTGCCAGCAGTAGGATGGGCACTGAAGCTTTCTTT
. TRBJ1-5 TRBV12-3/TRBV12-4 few CASSRHRVVSNQPQHF TGTGCCAGCAGCCGGCACAGGGTGGTATCCAATCAGCCCCAGCATTTT
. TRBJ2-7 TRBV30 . CAWTHFDRVNAYEQYF TGTGCCTGGACGCATTTCGATCGGGTAAATGCCTACGAGCAGTACTTC
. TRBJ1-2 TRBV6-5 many CASSYSLGDRKRHRGYTF TGTGCCAGCAGTTACTCCCTCGGGGACCGAAAACGCCATCGTGGCTACACCTTC
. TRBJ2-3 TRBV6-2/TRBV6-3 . CASSYPPGATRLSTDTQYF TGTGCCAGCAGTTACCCCCCCGGGGCCACGCGGCTAAGCACAGATACGCAGTATTTT
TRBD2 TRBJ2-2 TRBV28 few CASGAGGGELFF TGTGCCAGCGGGGCGGGAGGAGGGGAGCTGTTTTTT
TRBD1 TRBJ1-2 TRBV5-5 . CASALRDRAYGYTF TGTGCCAGCGCCTTACGGGACAGGGCCTATGGCTACACCTTC
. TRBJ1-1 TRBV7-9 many CASSQTANTEAFF TGTGCCAGCAGCCAGACAGCGAACACTGAAGCTTTCTTT
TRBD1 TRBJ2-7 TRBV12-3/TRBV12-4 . CASSLGTGGAEQYF TGTGCCAGCAGTTTAGGGACAGGGGGCGCCGAGCAGTACTTC